The 12 T cell receptor beta chains presented below share a single source sample, sequenced in a study of regulatory T cells in long-lasting Graves disease. The authors built TCR beta libraries using iRepertoire HTBI primers and Arm-PCR of CDR3 regions. TCRdb re-derived calls from the multiplex PCR reads in MiXCR, one entry per CDR3 protein. The sample shows fewer than 650,000 distinct CDR3 sequences, approximately 15% of them seen only once. Documented time point: newly diagnosed GD, antithyroid drugs for less than 3 months. The authors made the TCR library using RNA they extracted from PBMCs. This sample also appeared in a second study, on T cells in Graves' hyperthyroidism and ophthalmopathy.

Sequencing used peripheral blood mononuclear cells (PBMCs), obtained at new diagnosis, from a patient treated with antithyroid drugs. The source of these receptors is a woman aged 25 to 39 with Graves disease.

V and J are TRBV6-5 and TRBJ1-2; maybe TRBD1 (5 bases). Germline CDR1 MNHEY, CDR2 SVGAGI. V shed 4 bases and J shed 3 bases, with 9 bases lying between them. This CDR3 spans 13 amino acids. The CDR3 bases are TGTGCCAGCAGTTCAGGGCTTTACTATGGCTACACCTTC. Translation: CASSSGLYYGYTF.

This sequence joins TRBV7-9 and TRBJ1-4; D not certain. Germline CDR1 SEHNR, CDR2 FQNEAQ (reference sequence). The CDR3 consists of 13 residues. Trimming pared 6 bases from V and 2 bases from J, leaving 7 bases between. The CDR3 sequence: CASRLSTNEKLFF. CDR3 bases: TGTGCCAGCAGACTTTCCACTAATGAAAAACTGTTTTTT.

In its sample, this clonotype was seen many times. The chain couples TRBV20-1 to TRBJ2-3; 9 bases line up with TRBD2. The CDR3 contains 15 residues. The germline V gene encodes CDR1 DFQATT and CDR2 SNEGSKA (reference sequence). Losses at the gene ends were 5 bases for V and 4 bases for J; bases not matched to a gene: 10. CDR3 loop: CSAPRAGGLADTQYF. The CDR3 DNA reads as TGCAGTGCTCCGCGGGCGGGAGGGCTGGCAGATACGCAGTATTTT.

Concerning this clonotype itself: A much larger clone differs from this one at a single base, so this may be a read error. The V call is TRBV18, the J call TRBJ1-1, with D unresolved. Germline values: CDR1 KGHSH, CDR2 LQKENI. This CDR3 contains 13 residues. The CDR3 nucleotides read TGTGCCAGCTCACACGCAGCGAACACTGGAGCTTTCTTT. It is translated as CASSHAANTGAFF. Full variable domain (outside the CDR3, taken from reference TRBV18 and TRBJ1-1): NAGVMQNPRHLVRRRGQEARLRCSPMKGHSHVYWYRQLPEEGLKFMVYLQKENIIDESGMPKERFSAEFPKEGPSILRIQQVVRGDSAAYFCASSHAANTGAFFGQGTRLTVV.

The rearrangement joins TRBV18 to TRBJ2-1; TRBD2 matches at 11 bases. V was pared by 6 bases and J by 9 bases, with 7 bases of the junction left unmatched. This CDR3 is 14 amino acids long. Germline V lookup: CDR1 KGHSH, CDR2 LQKENI. This chain's CDR3 is CASSLRLAGSEQFF. The CDR3 DNA follows: TGTGCCAGCTCCCTAAGACTAGCGGGGTCTGAGCAGTTCTTC.

The chain couples TRBV30 to TRBJ2-2; D not resolved. Trimming took 0 bases from V and 7 from J, leaving 9 bases between them. The CDR3 is 13 amino acids. Germline V CDR1 and CDR2: GTSNPN, SVGIG (reference sequence). The DNA for the CDR3 is TGTGCCTGGAGTGTAAGGGTTAGCGGGGAGCTGTTTTTT. As protein: CAWSVRVSGELFF.

This clonotype has at least ten counts. This chain connects TRBV2 to TRBJ2-6; tentatively, D is TRBD2 (6 bases). Trimming shortened V by 7 bases and J by 5 bases, and 12 bases separated the two germline ends. Germline V gene data show CDR1 as SNHLY and CDR2 as FYNNEI. The CDR3 consists of 14 residues. The CDR3 is CASIMEGRANVLTF. CDR3 DNA: TGTGCCAGCATTATGGAGGGTAGGGCCAACGTCCTGACTTTC.

This clonotype came up many times. The chain employs TRBV28 and TRBJ2-5; D may be TRBD2 (6 bases). Germline-derived CDR1 and CDR2 are MDHEN and SYDVKM. Trimming pared 8 bases from V and 4 bases from J, leaving 17 bases between. This CDR3 region has 14 residues. CDR3 region: CASSLRRGPETQYF. CDR3 DNA sequence: TGTGCCAGCTCCTTAAGGCGGGGCCCAGAGACCCAGTACTTC.

At least ten counts were recorded for this clonotype. V and J are TRBV28 and TRBJ1-5; 9 nucleotides align to TRBD1. Germline V gene data show CDR1 as MDHEN and CDR2 as SYDVKM. The CDR3 consists of 16 residues. V dropped 6 bases and J dropped 4; count of bases not matched to a gene: 10. Here the CDR3 reads CASRPIGTGNNQPQHF. In DNA, the CDR3 is TGTGCCAGCAGGCCCATAGGGACAGGGAATAATCAGCCCCAGCATTTT.

The rearrangement uses TRBV20-1 and TRBJ2-7, with D possibly matching TRBD2 (6 bases). This CDR3 is 14 amino acids long. Germline V gene sequence: CDR1 DFQATT, CDR2 SNEGSKA (reference sequence). Deletions cut 3 bases from V and 2 bases from J, with 14 bases between. CDR3 DNA sequence: TGCAGTGCTAGCTTTGGGGGGAGAACCTACGAGCAGTACTTC. Translation gives CSASFGGRTYEQYF.

The chain combines TRBV5-4 with TRBJ2-1; 12 bases map to TRBD1. V lost 0 bases and J lost 2; bases outside the gene matches: 0. This CDR3 has 16 amino acids. Germline loops: CDR1 SGHNT, CDR2 YYREEE (reference sequence). DNA for the CDR3: TGTGCCAGCAGCTTGGGGGACAGGGGGCCCTACAATGAGCAGTTCTTC. It specifies CASSLGDRGPYNEQFF.

The chain combines TRBV18 with TRBJ1-3; D is unclear. CDR1 is KGHSH, CDR2 LQKENI, per germline. The V gene lost 4 bases and the J gene lost 0 bases, with 13 bases spanning the gap. This CDR3 spans 16 amino acids. The CDR3 loop reads CASSHSPRSSGNTIYF. The CDR3 region has the DNA TGTGCCAGCTCACACTCGCCCCGGAGCTCTGGAAACACCATATATTTT.